A selection of T cell receptor beta chains follows, all from one sample in a study of human versus mouse CDR3 diversity and MHC coevolution. Measured with immunoSEQ multiplex PCR; TCRdb has only the in-frame clones, and not every one. Here the sample spans about 83,000 clones, just under 95% being singletons. The sequenced sample was naive CD4+ T cells from blood. The receptors were gathered from a person aged 30-69 years in good health. The CDR3 runs from the conserved cysteine through the conserved F or W. D genes are given only for firm matches. Expanded clones are given a class, and other clones once, few, many or no size at all.

V	size	J	D	CDR3	DNA
TRBV11-2	.	TRBJ1-2	.	CASSLARPFLTTPNYGYTF	TGTGCCAGCAGCTTAGCGAGGCCTTTTCTAACCACCCCTAACTATGGCTACACCTTC
TRBV18	few	TRBJ1-1	.	CASSPPGRRENTEAFF	TGTGCCAGCTCACCACCCGGCCGCAGGGAGAACACTGAAGCTTTCTTT
TRBV6-1	once	TRBJ2-7	TRBD1	CASIGQGIYEQYF	TGTGCCAGCATAGGACAGGGGATCTACGAGCAGTACTTC
TRBV13	.	TRBJ2-1	TRBD2	CASSPKAGVPPNEQFF	TGTGCCAGCAGCCCAAAAGCGGGGGTCCCCCCCAATGAGCAGTTCTTC
TRBV19	.	TRBJ2-7	.	CASSSGTSAYEQYF	TGTGCCAGTAGTTCAGGGACATCTGCCTACGAGCAGTACTTC
TRBV13	.	TRBJ2-1	TRBD1	CASSLRPNRGLGGGPKIYNEQFF	TGTGCCAGCAGCTTAAGGCCCAACAGGGGGCTTGGCGGGGGCCCTAAAATATACAATGAGCAGTTCTTC
TRBV7-9	.	TRBJ2-5	TRBD1	CASTGQGSPGETQYF	TGTGCCAGTACGGGACAGGGTTCCCCCGGGGAGACCCAGTACTTC
TRBV30	.	TRBJ1-1	TRBD1	CAWLDRENDRHTEAFF	TGTGCCTGGCTTGACAGGGAAAACGATAGGCACACTGAAGCTTTCTTT
TRBV30	.	TRBJ1-1	.	CAGEIVNTEAFF	TGTGCCGGGGAGATAGTGAACACTGAAGCTTTCTTT
TRBV19	.	TRBJ2-5	.	CASSRWGGASSETQYF	TGTGCCAGTAGCCGGTGGGGGGGGGCTTCGTCTGAGACCCAGTACTTC
TRBV19	.	TRBJ2-2	.	CASKDRNTGELFF	TGTGCCAGTAAGGACAGAAACACCGGGGAGCTGTTTTTT
TRBV28	.	TRBJ1-5	.	CASSFGQGRYYSNQPQHF	TGTGCCAGCAGTTTTGGGCAGGGGCGTTATTATAGCAATCAGCCCCAGCATTTT
TRBV28	few	TRBJ1-5	TRBD1	CASRPTGLGQPQHF	TGTGCCAGCAGGCCGACAGGGTTGGGTCAGCCCCAGCATTTT
TRBV27	.	TRBJ1-2	.	CASSLFGEGYGYTF	TGTGCCAGCAGTTTATTCGGGGAGGGCTATGGCTACACCTTC
TRBV27	.	TRBJ2-5	.	CASSPSGGETQYF	TGTGCCAGCAGTCCATCGGGCGGGGAGACCCAGTACTTC
TRBV5-1	.	TRBJ1-1	TRBD1	CASSLGGQGLVDTEAFF	TGCGCCAGCAGCTTGGGGGGACAGGGCCTGGTGGACACTGAAGCTTTCTTT
TRBV7-2	.	TRBJ2-7	.	CASSRRAGELTYEQYF	TGTGCCAGCAGTCGGAGAGCGGGTGAGCTAACCTACGAGCAGTACTTC
TRBV5-4	.	TRBJ2-7	TRBD2	CASSVDSGGTYEQYF	TGTGCCAGCAGCGTAGATAGCGGGGGGACCTACGAGCAGTACTTC
TRBV10-2	few	TRBJ1-4	TRBD1	CASRKAGGEKLFF	TGCGCCAGCAGGAAGGCAGGGGGTGAAAAACTGTTTTTT
TRBV4-1	.	TRBJ1-6	.	CASSPEVGRKSPLHF	TGCGCCAGCAGCCCCGAGGTAGGGAGGAAGTCACCCCTCCACTTT
TRBV2	.	TRBJ2-1	TRBD2	CASGPTTSGGAHEQFF	TGTGCCAGCGGACCGACGACTAGCGGGGGGGCCCATGAGCAGTTCTTC
TRBV5-4	.	TRBJ2-1	TRBD2	CASSRPGLAGGTEQFF	TGTGCCAGCAGCCGTCCGGGACTAGCGGGGGGAACAGAGCAGTTCTTC
TRBV15	.	TRBJ2-3	TRBD2	CATSRPRLAGGTDTQYF	TGTGCCACCAGCAGACCACGCCTAGCGGGTGGCACAGATACGCAGTATTTT
TRBV5-4	.	TRBJ2-2	TRBD1	CASSTRTGTNTGELFF	TGTGCCAGCAGCACACGGACAGGGACGAACACCGGGGAGCTGTTTTTT
TRBV19	once	TRBJ1-5	TRBD1	CASTKVGTGANQPQHF	TGTGCCAGTACGAAAGTGGGGACAGGGGCAAATCAGCCCCAGCATTTT
TRBV7-9	.	TRBJ1-6	TRBD1	CASSPGQNASPLHF	TGTGCCAGCAGCCCGGGACAGAATGCTTCACCCCTCCACTTT
TRBV11-2	once	TRBJ2-1	.	CASSLDGQYYNEQFF	TGTGCCAGCAGCTTAGATGGCCAGTACTACAATGAGCAGTTCTTC
TRBV7-3	.	TRBJ2-1	.	CASSWSRDSYNEQFF	TGTGCCAGCAGCTGGTCCCGGGACTCCTACAATGAGCAGTTCTTC
TRBV5-4	.	TRBJ2-3	TRBD2	CASSGTGTSASTDTQYF	TGTGCCAGCAGCGGAACCGGGACTAGCGCTAGCACAGATACGCAGTATTTT
TRBV28	.	TRBJ1-1	.	CASSFSRGNTEAFF	TGTGCCAGCAGTTTCTCCCGGGGGAACACTGAAGCTTTCTTT
TRBV5-8	.	TRBJ2-3	TRBD2	CASSLVGSGRGDTQYF	TGTGCCAGCAGCTTGGTCGGTAGCGGGAGAGGAGATACGCAGTATTTT
TRBV5-4	.	TRBJ2-3	TRBD2	CASSLGLAGGADTQYF	TGTGCCAGCAGCTTGGGACTAGCGGGGGGTGCAGATACGCAGTATTTT
TRBV27	.	TRBJ2-7	TRBD1	CASSTKDRQGEPDEQYF	TGTGCCAGCAGTACAAAGGACCGACAGGGGGAGCCTGACGAGCAGTACTTC
TRBV20-1	.	TRBJ1-1	.	CSARVAKEAFF	TGCAGTGCTAGAGTAGCCAAGGAAGCTTTCTTT
TRBV5-1	.	TRBJ2-3	.	CASSVSGEHTQYF	TGCGCCAGCAGCGTCTCAGGGGAGCATACGCAGTATTTT
TRBV6-5	once	TRBJ2-2	TRBD2	CASSVSGGALGELFF	TGTGCCAGCAGTGTTAGCGGGGGGGCCCTCGGGGAGCTGTTTTTT
TRBV7-8	.	TRBJ2-1	.	CASSLVRARYNEQFF	TGTGCCAGCAGCTTAGTTCGCGCCCGCTACAATGAGCAGTTCTTC
TRBV10-3	few	TRBJ2-7	.	CAISPITALSSYEQYF	TGTGCCATCAGTCCTATTACTGCGCTATCCTCCTACGAGCAGTACTTC
TRBV27	.	TRBJ1-1	TRBD1	CASSSLTGGSRTEAFF	TGTGCCAGCAGTTCCCTGACAGGGGGCTCGAGGACTGAAGCTTTCTTT
TRBV6-5	.	TRBJ2-5	.	CASSSPGETQYF	TGTGCCAGCAGTTCCCCAGGCGAGACCCAGTACTTC
TRBV6-1	once	TRBJ1-5	.	CASSEPTRGRGNQPQHF	TGTGCCAGCAGTGAACCCACCCGGGGACGGGGGAATCAGCCCCAGCATTTT
TRBV6-6	.	TRBJ2-3	.	CASSKRTGTDTQYF	TGTGCCAGCAGCAAACGGACGGGGACAGATACGCAGTATTTT
TRBV6-5	once	TRBJ1-6	.	CASSRSGYNSPLHF	TGTGCCAGCAGTCGGAGTGGCTATAATTCACCCCTCCACTTT
TRBV6-1	.	TRBJ1-2	TRBD1	CASSGVAGQGSDGYTF	TGTGCCAGCAGTGGCGTCGCGGGACAGGGGTCCGATGGCTACACCTTC
TRBV7-9	.	TRBJ1-2	.	CASSLRGTDSYTF	TGTGCCAGCAGCTTAAGGGGGACGGATAGCTACACCTTC
TRBV7-2	.	TRBJ1-4	.	CASSVDTGGGEKLFF	TGTGCCAGCAGCGTCGACACCGGCGGAGGGGAAAAACTGTTTTTT
TRBV27	.	TRBJ1-2	TRBD1	CASSLEGQIYTF	TGTGCCAGCAGTTTGGAGGGACAGATCTACACCTTC
TRBV18	.	TRBJ2-7	TRBD1	CASSPTDRGTEQYF	TGTGCCAGCTCACCAACGGACAGGGGGACCGAGCAGTACTTC
TRBV4-1	.	TRBJ2-3	TRBD2	CASSHSSGGVSGDTQYF	TGCGCCAGCAGCCATTCTAGCGGGGGGGTTTCTGGGGATACGCAGTATTTT